These 28 T cell receptor beta chains were all obtained from the same sample, sequenced in a study of T-cell reconstitution after alpha-beta-depleted transplantation in children (TCRdb year 2016). The library was obtained by PCR. Data came from an Illumina HiSeq 2500. TCR libraries were prepared with molecular barcoding, using unique molecular identifiers to normalize TCRbeta repertoire quantification. The public reads were reanalyzed by TCRdb: fastp trimming at Q25, MiXCR alignment, in-frame beta chains only. Under each unique CDR3 protein, matching rows form one entry showing the most common genes and DNA. This sample holds just under 550,000 distinct CDR3 sequences; around 20% were observed only once. The leading ten clones occupy 2.5% to 4% of the sample. Material: PBMCs from the stem cell graft donor, obtained from the stem cell graft. All receptors derive from a human donor who donated a stem cell graft to a child with acute lymphoblastic leukemia.

The V and J genes are TRBV27 and TRBJ2-4, with D perhaps matching TRBD2 (5 bases). Germline V CDR1 and CDR2: MNHEY, SMNVEV (reference sequence). The CDR3 is made up of 16 amino acids. V lost 8 bases to trimming and J lost 2 bases, with 19 bases between them. The CDR3 spells CASASPVRASKNIQYF. CDR3 bases: TGTGCCAGCGCCTCCCCGGTGAGGGCCTCCAAAAACATTCAGTACTTC.

This clonotype has a count of ten or more. The V gene is TRBV20-1, the J gene TRBJ2-7, with 7 bases that match TRBD2. Trimming cost V 6 bases and J 2 bases; bases outside gene matches: 7. This CDR3 spans 13 amino acids. Germline CDR1 is DFQATT and CDR2 is SNEGSKA (reference sequence). The CDR3 nucleotides are TGCAGTGCCCCTAGCGGATGGACCTACGAGCAGTACTTC. It translates to CSAPSGWTYEQYF.

The chain has TRBV20-1 and TRBJ2-7; 9 nucleotides match TRBD2. V was clipped by 7 bases and J by 6 bases; unmatched bases: 10. This CDR3 has 13 residues. CDR1 DFQATT and CDR2 SNEGSKA come from the germline V gene (reference sequence). CDR3 amino acids: CSGTQAGGSEQYF. The DNA of the CDR3 is TGCAGTGGGACTCAGGCGGGGGGGAGCGAGCAGTACTTC.

This clonotype has more than one count but fewer than ten. This chain joins TRBV9 and TRBJ2-3; the match to TRBD1 covers 12 bases. The germline V gene has CDR1 SGDLS and CDR2 YYNGEE. The CDR3 is 16 residues long. V shed 2 bases, J shed 5 bases, and the junction held 6 bases outside the gene matches. CDR3 amino acids: CASSVHGTGGVDTQYF. CDR3 bases: TGTGCCAGCAGCGTCCACGGGACAGGGGGCGTAGATACGCAGTATTTT.

This clonotype showed up just a few times. The rearrangement uses TRBV24-1 and TRBJ2-3, with D perhaps TRBD2 (6 bases). From germline, CDR1 is KGHDR and CDR2 SFDVKD. V shed 5 bases and J shed 5 bases, with 13 bases lying between them. This CDR3 spans 14 amino acids. The CDR3 nucleotides are TGTGCCACCAGTGCTGGCGGGATTCGAGATACGCAGTATTTT. Residues: CATSAGGIRDTQYF.

The CDR3 nucleotides are TGTGCCAGCAGCGTAGTGCCCTACAATGAGCAGTTCTTC. Amino acid sequence: CASSVVPYNEQFF. This rearrangement joins TRBV9 to TRBJ2-1; D is undetermined. Trimming left V 0 bases short and J 2 bases short, with 3 bases between. Germline V gene sequence: CDR1 SGDLS, CDR2 YYNGEE. This CDR3 is built from 13 residues.

This clonotype appeared a few times. The genes are TRBV5-1 and TRBJ2-7, with D possibly TRBD2 on 6 matching bases. Germline CDR1 reads SGHRS; CDR2 reads YFSETQ. The CDR3 is made up of 15 amino acids. The V and J ends lost 3 bases and 3 bases respectively, with 16 bases between them. The CDR3 nucleotides read TGCGCCAGCAGCTCTGGGGACTTAGTAGACTACGAGCAGTACTTC. It is translated as CASSSGDLVDYEQYF.

This clonotype was observed a handful of times. V and J are TRBV19 and TRBJ2-1; D is undetermined. Germline lookup yields CDR1 LNHDA and CDR2 SQIVND (reference sequence). Deletions cut 5 bases from V and 3 bases from J, with 14 bases between. This CDR3 has 15 residues. In nucleotides, the CDR3 is TGTGCCAGTAGTCCTGATTTCGTGAGCTACAATGAGCAGTTCTTC. This translates into CASSPDFVSYNEQFF.

Regarding this clonotype: One end of the junction varies from germline; a read error may be responsible. This chain uses TRBV2 with TRBJ2-5, with 14 positions matching TRBD2. CDR1 and CDR2 from the germline V gene are SNHLY and FYNNEI. This CDR3 is built from 17 residues. CDR3 sequence reads: CAISYGSGTSGRETQYF. The CDR3 coding sequence is TGTGCCATCAGTTATGGATCCGGGACTAGCGGGAGAGAGACCCAGTACTTC.

This clonotype has just a few counts. V and J are TRBV20-1 and TRBJ2-2; 11 nucleotides line up with TRBD1. The CDR3 runs to 15 residues. J was trimmed by 5 bases and V by 5 bases; bases with no gene match: 7. Germline V gene lookup returns CDR1 DFQATT and CDR2 SNEGSKA (reference sequence). CDR3 sequence: CSALGTGGYTGELFF. The CDR3 DNA is TGCAGTGCTCTCGGGACAGGGGGTTATACCGGGGAGCTGTTTTTT.

The V gene is TRBV29-1, the J gene TRBJ2-7; maybe TRBD1 (5 bases). Germline V gene lookup returns CDR1 SQVTM and CDR2 ANQGSEA. Trimming stripped 4 bases from V and 0 bases from J, with 13 bases between. CDR3 length: 14 residues. CDR3 coding DNA: TGCAGCGTTGTCCGGCAGGGTAGCTCCTACGAGCAGTACTTC. Its translation: CSVVRQGSSYEQYF.

This clonotype has only a few counts. V usage is TRBV7-9 and J usage is TRBJ2-5; 7 nucleotides align to TRBD2. Germline assignment: CDR1 SEHNR and CDR2 FQNEAQ (reference sequence). The trim removed 3 bases at V and 5 bases at J, leaving 3 bases unmatched. CDR3 length: 13 amino acids. CDR3 protein: CASSFTSDETQYF. CDR3 in DNA: TGTGCCAGCAGCTTTACTAGCGACGAGACCCAGTACTTC.

The rearrangement joins TRBV27 to TRBJ2-1; tentative D call: TRBD1 (5 bases). V was shortened by 6 bases and J by 5 bases, with 20 bases between the two germline ends. Germline assignment: CDR1 MNHEY and CDR2 SMNVEV (reference sequence). This CDR3 comprises 16 residues. CDR3 nucleotide sequence: TGTGCCAGCAGACCCGGAAGGGGCAAGAATGACAATGAGCAGTTCTTC. It encodes CASRPGRGKNDNEQFF.

This clonotype was detected a few times. The chain employs TRBV7-8 and TRBJ1-4; 10 bases are shared with TRBD1. This CDR3 has 18 residues. After removal of 5 bases from V and 7 bases from J, the junction contained 16 bases not matched to a gene. Germline V gene data show CDR1 as SGHVS and CDR2 as FQNEAQ. CDR3 in DNA: TGTGCCAGCAGCACCGGGACAGGGGAATGGGGCTTAGGTGAAAAACTGTTTTTT. This encodes CASSTGTGEWGLGEKLFF.

Only a few counts were recorded for this clonotype. The chain uses TRBV6-5 and TRBJ2-7; no clear D gene. Deletions cut 3 bases from V and 0 bases from J, with 12 bases between. CDR1 is MNHEY and CDR2 is SVGAGI in the germline V gene. The CDR3 loop spans 15 amino acids. CDR3 region: CASSYRAPSSYEQYF. In DNA form, the CDR3 reads TGTGCCAGCAGTTATCGGGCCCCGAGCTCCTACGAGCAGTACTTC.

This clonotype was counted a few times. The chain carries TRBV24-1 and TRBJ2-3; no clear D gene. Germline V gene sequence: CDR1 KGHDR, CDR2 SFDVKD. Trimming removed 3 bases from V and 4 bases from J, with 7 bases in between. The CDR3 is 13 amino acids. This chain's CDR3 is CATSDRLADTQYF. The CDR3 DNA reads as TGTGCCACCAGTGATCGCCTAGCAGATACGCAGTATTTT.

This clonotype was seen a few times. This chain uses TRBV27 with TRBJ1-1, with 8 positions matching TRBD1. CDR1 MNHEY and CDR2 SMNVEV come from the germline V gene (reference sequence). This CDR3 has 19 amino acids. V shed 0 bases and J 0 bases; nucleotides not matched to a gene: 12. DNA for the CDR3: TGTGCCAGCAGTTTATCTTGGAGGCAGGGGGCCAGCATGAACACTGAAGCTTTCTTT. This encodes CASSLSWRQGASMNTEAFF.

In its sample, this clonotype was seen a few times. The V call is TRBV5-4, the J call TRBJ2-1; 10 bases are shared with TRBD2. With 2 bases clipped from V and 4 bases from J, the junction kept 21 bases outside the gene matches. The CDR3 is 21 amino acids. Germline CDR1 reads SGHNT; CDR2 reads YYREEE (reference sequence). The DNA of the CDR3 is TGTGCCAGCAGCTTACACCTACGGGAAACTACTAGCGGGGACTTTTACAATGAGCAGTTCTTC. Translation: CASSLHLRETTSGDFYNEQFF.

The chain recombines TRBV7-8 with TRBJ1-4; the D gene is possibly TRBD1 (5 bases). The CDR3 sequence is 18 residues long. V was cut by 0 bases and J by 5 bases, with 19 bases left in between. Germline assignment: CDR1 SGHVS and CDR2 FQNEAQ. The CDR3 DNA is TGTGCCAGCAGCTTAGCGTGGGCAGGGAGGGGATCAAATGAAAAACTGTTTTTT. Translating gives CASSLAWAGRGSNEKLFF.

The table lists this clonotype with a count of one. A read error may account for a junction end that differs from germline. The rearrangement uses TRBV10-3 and TRBJ2-4; D is perhaps TRBD2 (5 bases). Germline V gene sequence: CDR1 ENHRY, CDR2 SYGVKD. CDR3 length: 13 amino acids. The CDR3 nucleotides read TGTGCCATCAGTCGCGGGTCCAAAAACACTCAGTACTTC. Encoded protein: CAISRGSKNTQYF.

The chain carries TRBV4-1 and TRBJ2-7, with 10 bases identical to TRBD2. The ends lost 4 bases at V and 2 bases at J; junction bases unmatched: 11. This CDR3 region has 17 residues. Germline CDR1 reads MGHRA; CDR2 reads YSYEKL. The CDR3 DNA reads TGCGCCAGCAGCCTCTTGGAGGCTAGCGGGGGACCCTACGAGCAGTACTTC. Its translation is CASSLLEASGGPYEQYF.

This clonotype was seen a handful of times. This chain links TRBV20-1 with TRBJ2-5, with D tentatively TRBD2 (7 bases). The length of the CDR3 is 14 residues. V dropped 7 bases and J dropped 4 bases, with 19 bases sitting between them. Looked up from germline, CDR1 is DFQATT and CDR2 is SNEGSKA (reference sequence). DNA for the CDR3: TGCAGTGTCGCATCCCGGGGGGCGAGAGAGACCCAGTACTTC. Its protein is CSVASRGARETQYF.

The rearrangement links TRBV11-2 to TRBJ1-6, with D hard to call. CDR1 and CDR2 from the germline V gene are SGHAT and FQNNGV. This CDR3 has 17 amino acids. V lost 4 bases to trimming and J lost 5 bases, with 18 bases between them. The chain's CDR3 is CASSSNIPRKDNSPLHF. As DNA, the CDR3 is TGTGCCAGCAGCTCAAATATCCCCAGGAAGGATAATTCACCCCTCCACTTT. The whole variable domain, remainder taken from reference TRBV11-2 and TRBJ1-6, is EAGVAQSPRYKIIEKRQSVAFWCNPISGHATLYWYQQILGQGPKLLIQFQNNGVVDDSQLPKDRFSAERLKGVDSTLKIQPAKLEDSAVYLCASSSNIPRKDNSPLHFGNGTRLTVT.

This clonotype was detected only a few times. The V and J genes are TRBV12-3 or TRBV12-4 and TRBJ1-5; D unresolved. The CDR3 consists of 11 residues. V was clipped by 2 bases and J by 9 bases, with 5 bases between them. As DNA, the CDR3 is TGTGCCAGCAGTTTACCCGGGCCCCAGCATTTT. Encoded protein: CASSLPGPQHF.

Only a few counts were recorded for this clonotype. The J gene is TRBJ2-3, the V gene TRBV5-1; 10 bases agree with TRBD2. With V trimmed by 4 bases and J by 2 bases, 7 bases remained unmatched. This CDR3 comprises 16 residues. Per the germline V gene, CDR1 is SGHRS and CDR2 is YFSETQ. The CDR3 DNA sequence: TGCGCCAGCAGCCAGGAACTAGCGGGATTCACAGATACGCAGTATTTT. This encodes CASSQELAGFTDTQYF.

The gene calls are TRBV2 and TRBJ2-1; 7 positions match TRBD1. CDR3 length: 15 residues. V was pared by 9 bases and J by 2 bases, with 10 bases of the junction left unmatched. Germline lookup yields CDR1 SNHLY and CDR2 FYNNEI. The CDR3 spells CASQDGQGAYNEQFF. CDR3 nucleotide sequence: TGTGCCAGTCAGGACGGGCAGGGGGCCTACAATGAGCAGTTCTTC.

The V call is TRBV12-3 or TRBV12-4, the J call TRBJ2-7, with D possibly being TRBD2 (7 bases). V was shortened by 3 bases and J by 0 bases, with 12 bases between the two germline ends. The CDR3 extends over 15 amino acids. The DNA for the CDR3 is TGTGCCAGCAGTTTTGGGAGGGGGACCTCCTACGAGCAGTACTTC. Its protein is CASSFGRGTSYEQYF.

The V gene is TRBV29-1, the J gene TRBJ1-3, with D unresolved. Germline V gene lookup returns CDR1 SQVTM and CDR2 ANQGSEA. The CDR3 sequence is 17 residues long. Trimming left V 0 bases short and J 0 bases short, with 15 bases between. The CDR3 DNA follows: TGCAGCGTTGAAGATTTATTGGAGGAGGCCTCTGGAAACACCATATATTTT. Residues: CSVEDLLEEASGNTIYF.